What follows are 15 T cell receptor beta chains derived from one specimen sequenced in a study of monozygotic twins with inflammatory bowel disease. Using the 5' RACE reads, TCRdb records one entry per CDR3 protein without DNA. The sample table includes approximately 150,000 distinct CDR3 sequences. Sample: blood. The receptors were sampled from a human donor with ulcerative colitis or Crohn's disease, or a healthy co-twin of an affected twin (not recorded which).

This sequence joins TRBV7-9 and TRBJ2-7; absent DNA, TCRdb's TRBD2 call cannot be checked. The germline gives CDR1 SEHNR, CDR2 FQNEAQ (reference sequence). The CDR3 is 15 amino acids. CDR3 region: CASSPPFSSNYEQYF.

The J gene is TRBJ2-7, the V gene TRBV7-9; TCRdb's D call, TRBD2, is unchecked because there is no DNA. Germline V CDR1 and CDR2: SEHNR, FQNEAQ (reference sequence). The CDR3 covers 14 residues. The CDR3 sequence: CASSLVGEAYEQYF.

CDR3 amino acids: CASSPSDRGSTGELFF. The J gene is TRBJ2-2, the V gene TRBV19; lacking DNA, the TRBD1 call made by TCRdb goes unchecked. CDR1 LNHDA and CDR2 SQIVND come from the germline V gene (reference sequence). This CDR3 is built from 16 residues.

V is TRBV29-1 and J is TRBJ2-7; TCRdb outputs TRBD1, but without DNA this stays unchecked. The CDR3 spans 11 residues. Germline-derived CDR1 and CDR2 are SQVTM and ANQGSEA. The CDR3 here is CSVRDTYEQYF.

The chain employs TRBV25-1 and TRBJ2-2; TCRdb lists TRBD1, though no DNA is available to test this call. This CDR3 has 15 amino acids. Germline CDR1 and CDR2: MGHDK and SYGVNS. The CDR3 here is CASSAKTGNTGELFF.

The rearrangement links TRBV5-1 to TRBJ2-5; absent DNA, TCRdb's TRBD2 call cannot be checked. The CDR3 sequence is 21 residues long. In germline, CDR1 is SGHRS, CDR2 YFSETQ. The CDR3 is CASSLAGAFGGGAYYQETQYF.

The V call is TRBV20-1, the J call TRBJ1-1; the D call of TRBD1 rests on TCRdb alone, since no DNA is present to check it. The length of the CDR3 is 13 residues. Per germline, CDR1 DFQATT and CDR2 SNEGSKA (reference sequence). This chain's CDR3 is CSATGQPNTEAFF.

The genes are TRBV9 and TRBJ1-5. Germline CDR1 and CDR2: SGDLS and YYNGEE. The CDR3 sequence is 15 residues long. The CDR3 is CASSLFGDGNQPQHF.

This CDR3 reads CASSQVPGLAGADTQYF. V usage is TRBV4-3 and J usage is TRBJ2-3. CDR1 and CDR2 from the germline V gene are LGHNA and YSLEER. CDR3 length: 17 amino acids.

The chain couples TRBV7-9 to TRBJ2-2; absent DNA, TCRdb's TRBD2 call cannot be checked. This CDR3 contains 16 residues. CDR1 is SEHNR and CDR2 is FQNEAQ in the germline V gene (reference sequence). CDR3 amino acids: CASSPTSGRSTGELFF.

The rearrangement joins TRBV5-1 to TRBJ2-1; the D gene TCRdb calls, TRBD2, cannot be checked with no DNA. This CDR3 comprises 17 residues. CDR1 and CDR2 from the germline V gene are SGHRS and YFSETQ. CDR3 residues: CASSFWIAGESYNEQFF.

The rearrangement links TRBV7-9 to TRBJ1-6. This CDR3 is 14 amino acids long. Germline values: CDR1 SEHNR, CDR2 FQNEAQ (reference sequence). This CDR3 is CASRRGGSDSPLHF.

The chain links TRBV7-9 to TRBJ1-1. Germline V gives CDR1 SEHNR, CDR2 FQNEAQ (reference sequence). The CDR3 contains 15 residues. CDR3 sequence reads: CASKGPSAQGREAFF. The full variable domain, rest sourced from reference TRBV7-9 and TRBJ1-1, is DTGVSQNPRHKITKRGQNVTFRCDPISEHNRLYWYRQTLGQGPEFLTYFQNEAQLEKSRLLSDRFSAERPKGSFSTLEIQRTEQGDSAMYLCASKGPSAQGREAFFGQGTRLTVV.

The rearrangement uses TRBV6-1 and TRBJ2-1. There are 11 residues in the CDR3. Germline V gives CDR1 MNHNS, CDR2 SASEGT. The CDR3 sequence is CASSHDNEQFF.

The chain uses TRBV12-3 or TRBV12-4 and TRBJ1-5; TCRdb outputs TRBD1, but without DNA this stays unchecked. CDR3 length equals 13 residues. The CDR3 loop is CASSLGGNQPQLF.